This TCR beta chain was recorded in a study of vaccination and CD4 T cells after COVID-19. In the study overall: Recovered-phase convalescent patients showed SARS-CoV-2 positivity by nasal swab PCR; under 10 were mild, one severe. Either a CEFX pool, an HIV-1 Nef pool, or no peptide was added to control cultures.

As to this clonotype: No antigen is known for it.

The germline V gene encodes CDR1 KGHDR and CDR2 SFDVKD. Deletions cut 3 bases from V and 5 bases from J, with 18 bases between. This CDR3 comprises 16 residues. The assay that was used to sequence DNA from cultured CD4+ T cells was the Oncomine TCR Beta short-read assay. Researchers extracted genomic DNA from CD4+ T cells that had been cultured. MiXCR was run by TCRdb on the PCR reads, yielding one entry per CDR3 protein. This table holds approximately 25,000 distinct CDR3 sequences, around two thirds found once. Sample treatment: roughly nine-day PBMC culture with coronavirus spike peptide pools or control peptides (ViraFEST assay).

The chain links TRBV24-1 to TRBJ1-2; no clear D. What was sequenced was CD4+ T cells from blood, cultured in vitro. This receptor was obtained from a human donor who had recovered from COVID-19. The CDR3 is CATSDRRAPRDYGYTF. As DNA, the CDR3 is TGTGCCACCAGTGATAGACGAGCGCCTCGGGATTATGGCTACACCTTC.